The rows below give T cell receptor beta chains drawn from one sample of a study of breast tumors, draining lymph nodes, adjacent tissues. One entry per CDR3 protein results from TCRdb running MiXCR on the multiplex PCR reads. The data hold 66,000 or so distinct CDR3 sequences, with approximately 45% observed a single time. The specimen was breast tumor tissue. These receptors were taken from a female donor with breast cancer. Some clones in this sample may be carry-over from other donors' samples. The CDR3 runs from the conserved cysteine through the conserved F or W. Each record gives: J gene, CDR3 length, V gene, CDR3 protein.

>TRBJ1-5|15|TRBV24-1
CATSDRTGHNQPQHF
>TRBJ2-5|13|TRBV7-8
CVSSQGTRENQYF
>TRBJ1-2|13|TRBV7-3
CASSMSGGFGNTF
>TRBJ1-5|15|TRBV9
CASSQGGGAGQPQHF
>TRBJ2-1|18|TRBV6-2/TRBV6-3
CASSYPGLAGRTYNEQFF
>TRBJ2-1|12|TRBV12-3/TRBV12-4
CASSKGAFEQFF
>TRBJ2-7|12|TRBV20-1
CRARDHGGGRYF
>TRBJ2-7|14|TRBV10-3
CAISESGVGYEQYF
>TRBJ2-1|14|TRBV27
CASSLVTRGDEQFF
>TRBJ1-5|15|TRBV6-1
CAGRPGTGGRQPQHF
>TRBJ1-3|13|TRBV12-5
CASGYGSGNTMYF
>TRBJ2-2|15|TRBV19
CASNKGTGNTGELFF
>TRBJ1-5|16|TRBV4-2
CASSHHGQGGHQPQHF
>TRBJ1-2|17|TRBV10-1
CASRGQGQCVGNYGYTF
>TRBJ1-5|18|TRBV2
CASRRPGAEGYSNQPQHF
>TRBJ1-2|17|TRBV2
CASSYRQGAVSNYGYTF
>TRBJ2-3|14|TRBV11-3
CASSLEEATDTQYF
>TRBJ1-5|15|TRBV2
CASRRQGGFDQTQHF